The 26 T cell receptor beta chains below come from one sample, sequenced in a study of CD8 T cells in ankylosing spondylitis. TCRdb re-analysed the 5' RACE reads in MiXCR, keeping a single row per CDR3 protein. The sample contains 150,000 to 250,000 distinct CDR3 sequences, more than 10% of which appear only once. Sequencing used blood, either unsorted or a sorted T cell fraction (not recorded which). The receptors were gathered from a male donor with ankylosing spondylitis or in good health (not recorded which).

This chain uses TRBV2 with TRBJ2-5; TRBD2 aligns across 13 bases. The CDR3 runs to 15 residues. Looked up from germline, CDR1 is SNHLY and CDR2 is FYNNEI. Unmatched junction bases numbered 4, after V lost 6 bases and J lost 3 bases. For the CDR3, the DNA is TGTGCCAGCAGGCAGACTAGCGGGGGGAAAGAGACCCAGTACTTC. Protein sequence: CASRQTSGGKETQYF.

This clonotype was observed a handful of times. The chain couples TRBV4-1 to TRBJ2-7, with 10 bases lining up with TRBD1. Germline lookup yields CDR1 MGHRA and CDR2 YSYEKL. The CDR3 is 13 amino acids. Trimming cost V 3 bases and J 5 bases; bases outside gene matches: 1. CDR3 coding DNA: TGCGCCAGCAGCCAGGACAGGGGGAACGAGCAGTACTTC. Protein: CASSQDRGNEQYF.

This clonotype was observed a few times. The chain employs TRBV6-6 and TRBJ2-1; no clear D gene. Germline V gene sequence: CDR1 MNHNY, CDR2 SVGAGI (reference sequence). V dropped 2 bases and J dropped 2 bases, with 4 bases sitting between them. The CDR3 is 13 residues long. CDR3 sequence reads: CASSYPAYNEQFF. CDR3 in DNA: TGTGCCAGCAGTTACCCCGCCTACAATGAGCAGTTCTTC.

This clonotype was seen more than once but under ten times. The genes are TRBV7-9 and TRBJ1-1; D perhaps matches TRBD1 (6 bases). This CDR3 has 15 residues. Germline V gives CDR1 SEHNR, CDR2 FQNEAQ (reference sequence). V was shortened by 6 bases and J by 0 bases, with 14 bases between the two germline ends. The CDR3 nucleotides are TGTGCCAGCAGTATTGGGGACATCATGAACACTGAAGCTTTCTTT. As protein: CASSIGDIMNTEAFF.

The table lists this clonotype with a few counts. V gene TRBV28 combines with J gene TRBJ2-1; 11 bases are shared with TRBD2. Germline V gene data show CDR1 as MDHEN and CDR2 as SYDVKM. The CDR3 contains 16 residues. V shed 8 bases and J 5 bases; nucleotides not matched to a gene: 11. The CDR3 coding sequence is TGTGCCAGCTGCTTGGGCGATAGCGGGGGGGACAATGAGCAGTTCTTC. Translated, it gives CASCLGDSGGDNEQFF.

This chain joins TRBV5-1 and TRBJ2-3, with 8 bases lining up with TRBD2. The V and J ends lost 2 bases and 0 bases, in that order; junction bases with no gene match: 14. Per the germline V gene, CDR1 is SGHRS and CDR2 is YFSETQ. This CDR3 is built from 19 residues. The CDR3 region is CASSFPGEAGAPSTDTQYF. CDR3 sequence (DNA): TGCGCCAGCAGCTTCCCGGGAGAAGCGGGGGCCCCTAGCACAGATACGCAGTATTTT.

This clonotype showed up just a few times. V is TRBV5-1 and J is TRBJ2-4, with D unclear. The CDR3 sequence is 14 residues long. CDR1 is SGHRS and CDR2 is YFSETQ in the germline V gene. Between the trimmed V and J ends, which lost 6 bases and 0 bases, there was a span of 10 bases. The DNA of the CDR3 is TGCGCCAGCATCGGCGAGCTAGCCAAAAACATTCAGTACTTC. Translated, it gives CASIGELAKNIQYF.

As for this clonotype: Its ends do not fully match the called genes, so a read error is possible. The V call is TRBV3-1, the J call TRBJ2-3; D is undetermined. Germline V gene sequence: CDR1 LGHDT, CDR2 YNNKEL (reference sequence). This CDR3 has 15 amino acids. In DNA form, the CDR3 reads TGTGCCAGCTGCCAAGGGTTGCAGCCGACAGATACGCAGTATTTT. It translates to CASCQGLQPTDTQYF.

This clonotype appeared a few times. The genes are TRBV20-1 and TRBJ2-7; D gene ambiguous. CDR1 DFQATT and CDR2 SNEGSKA come from the germline V gene (reference sequence). Trimming left V 0 bases short and J 0 bases short, with 6 bases between. This CDR3 region has 13 residues. DNA of the CDR3: TGCAGTGCTAGAGAGTTCAACTCCTACGAGCAGTACTTC. This sequence encodes CSAREFNSYEQYF.

In its sample, this clonotype ranks as medium-sized. This rearrangement joins TRBV7-9 to TRBJ1-4; no definite D call. Germline values: CDR1 SEHNR, CDR2 FQNEAQ (reference sequence). V lost 6 bases, J lost 6 bases, and 17 bases lay in between. The CDR3 spans 15 residues. The CDR3 here is CASSFPLGGDEKLFF. The CDR3 DNA follows: TGTGCCAGCAGTTTCCCCCTAGGCGGGGATGAAAAACTGTTTTTT.

V gene TRBV6-5 combines with J gene TRBJ2-3, with 9 bases that match TRBD1. V was pared by 2 bases and J by 1 base, with 4 bases of the junction left unmatched. The germline gives CDR1 MNHEY, CDR2 SVGAGI. This CDR3 region has 16 residues. CDR3 region: CASSYRQGEGTDTQYF. In nucleotides, the CDR3 is TGTGCCAGCAGTTACAGACAGGGGGAGGGCACAGATACGCAGTATTTT.

This clonotype has ten or more counts. The junction shows a germline mismatch at one end, possibly a read error. V usage is TRBV6-1 and J usage is TRBJ2-7; TRBD2 matches 7 bases. The CDR3 is 15 residues long. Germline V gene sequence: CDR1 MNHNS, CDR2 SASEGT. In DNA form, the CDR3 reads TGTGCCAGCAGCGAAGAGGAGGGAGGGGACGACGAGCAGTACTTC. Its protein product is CASSEEEGGDDEQYF.

The J gene is TRBJ2-2, the V gene TRBV30, with a weak D call TRBD2 (6 bases). The CDR3 loop spans 11 amino acids. V lost 4 bases, J lost 7 bases, and 7 bases lay in between. Germline V gives CDR1 GTSNPN, CDR2 SVGIG (reference sequence). As DNA, the CDR3 is TGTGCCTGGACGGGAGTCGGGGAGCTGTTTTTT. This codes for CAWTGVGELFF.

This clonotype was found a few times. This chain uses TRBV20-1 with TRBJ2-1; no firm D call. The CDR3 is 13 amino acids. V lost 6 bases and J 2 bases, leaving 11 bases between the germline ends. Per germline, CDR1 DFQATT and CDR2 SNEGSKA (reference sequence). The CDR3 protein is CSAPRQTYNEQFF. DNA for the CDR3: TGCAGTGCCCCCCGGCAGACCTACAATGAGCAGTTCTTC.

This clonotype was seen repeatedly, ten times or more. This chain joins TRBV12-3 or TRBV12-4 and TRBJ2-7, with no clear D. This CDR3 is built from 13 residues. The V gene lost 4 bases and the J gene lost 2 bases, with 9 bases spanning the gap. The CDR3, as DNA: TGTGCCAGCAGTTCCTCGTATACCTACGAGCAGTACTTC. Its translation is CASSSSYTYEQYF.

This clonotype was counted only a few times. The chain has TRBV6-2 or TRBV6-3 and TRBJ2-1; TRBD1 is a possible D gene (6 bases). Germline CDR1 is MNHEY and CDR2 is SVGEGT. The V end lost 2 bases, the J end lost 2 bases, and 13 bases lay between the germline ends. The CDR3 length is 16 residues. Written as DNA, the CDR3 is TGTGCCAGCAGTTACGCGCAGGGGCCCCCCTACAATGAGCAGTTCTTC. It is translated as CASSYAQGPPYNEQFF.

This chain connects TRBV11-2 to TRBJ2-7; D is perhaps TRBD1 (6 bases). This CDR3 region has 13 residues. V was clipped by 4 bases and J by 5 bases, with 12 bases between them. Germline V lookup: CDR1 SGHAT, CDR2 FQNNGV. The DNA for the CDR3 is TGTGCCAGCAGCTACGGACAGTCCAACGAGCAGTACTTC. Its translation is CASSYGQSNEQYF.

This clonotype occurred a few times. V usage is TRBV7-9 and J usage is TRBJ2-1; maybe TRBD1 (6 bases). Germline V gene lookup returns CDR1 SEHNR and CDR2 FQNEAQ (reference sequence). The CDR3 has 16 amino acids. V lost 0 bases and J lost 5, with 14 bases in between. In DNA form, the CDR3 reads TGTGCCAGCAGCTTAGCCGAGGGGGTTCTCCACAATGAGCAGTTCTTC. Protein sequence: CASSLAEGVLHNEQFF.

The V gene is TRBV19, the J gene TRBJ2-7; 7 bases are shared with TRBD1. J lost 1 base, V lost 1 base, and 1 base had no gene match. The V gene's germline CDR1 is LNHDA and CDR2 SQIVND (reference sequence). The CDR3 has 14 residues. The CDR3 region has the DNA TGTGCCAGTAGTATAGTGGGACAGTCCTACGAGCAGTACTTC. Amino acids: CASSIVGQSYEQYF.

The chain is built from TRBV4-1 and TRBJ1-4; perhaps TRBD1 as D (5 bases). The CDR3 loop spans 17 amino acids. V was shortened by 0 bases and J by 8 bases, with 19 bases between the two germline ends. Germline CDR1 and CDR2: MGHRA and YSYEKL. The CDR3 loop is CASSQDLGGAENEKLFF. CDR3 DNA: TGCGCCAGCAGCCAAGATCTGGGCGGGGCGGAGAACGAAAAACTGTTTTTT.

The chain carries TRBV9 and TRBJ2-1; 12 bases agree with TRBD2. CDR3 size: 17 residues. Germline CDR1 and CDR2: SGDLS and YYNGEE. V shed 2 bases, J shed 3 bases, and the junction held 6 bases outside the gene matches. CDR3 nucleotides: TGTGCCAGCAGCGTGGCTAGCGGGGGGGTCTACTACAATGAGCAGTTCTTC. Amino acid sequence: CASSVASGGVYYNEQFF.

The genes are TRBV2 and TRBJ1-1; D uncertain. The CDR3 is 12 residues long. Germline CDR1 is SNHLY and CDR2 is FYNNEI. Trimming pared 9 bases from V and 7 bases from J, leaving 15 bases between. CDR3 nucleotides: TGTGCCAGAATCGGGCCTGAGGGTGAAGCTTTCTTT. Its protein product is CARIGPEGEAFF.

The rearrangement links TRBV3-1 to TRBJ2-7; possibly TRBD1 or TRBD2 for D (5 bases each). CDR3 length: 12 residues. The germline V gene encodes CDR1 LGHDT and CDR2 YNNKEL (reference sequence). The ends were cut back, 3 bases at V and 6 bases at J, with 9 bases in the middle. The CDR3, as DNA: TGTGCCAGCAGCCAGGGGGTCGGCGAGCAGTACTTC. Protein: CASSQGVGEQYF.

This clonotype was found a few times. J is TRBJ2-7 and V is TRBV9; 7 bases match TRBD1. This CDR3 spans 15 amino acids. Germline loops: CDR1 SGDLS, CDR2 YYNGEE. The V segment lost 3 bases and the J segment 0 bases; nucleotides outside the gene matches: 6. The CDR3 loop is CASSERTGSSYEQYF. CDR3 sequence (DNA): TGTGCCAGCAGCGAACGGACAGGATCCTCCTACGAGCAGTACTTC.

With respect to this clonotype: One base away lies a much larger clone, so this may be a sequencing read error. J is TRBJ2-7 and V is TRBV27, with D uncertain. Germline-derived CDR1 and CDR2 are MNHEY and SMNVEV (reference sequence). CDR3 length equals 14 residues. CDR3 coding DNA: TGTGTCAGCAGTTTACGCGGACCCACCTACGAGCAGTACTTC. This sequence encodes CVSSLRGPTYEQYF.

This clonotype was seen a handful of times. This chain links TRBV16 with TRBJ1-2, with 9 nucleotides matching TRBD1. Trimming at V came to 0 bases and at J to 3 bases, leaving 5 bases not matched to a gene. The CDR3 is 16 amino acids. CDR1 and CDR2 (germline): KGHSY, FQNENV. CDR3 protein: CASSQSGRQGDYGYTF. The CDR3 bases are TGTGCCAGCAGCCAATCTGGGAGACAGGGGGACTATGGCTACACCTTC.